This TCR beta chain derives from a study of blood T cells in healthy people across ages. Findings and limits, study-wide: Any conclusive comparison of naive versus antigen-experienced cells was prevented by using unsorted PBMCs. Possibly, changes in expanded clonotypes were confounded because donor CMV status was unknown.

This clonotype showed up just a few times. Antigen specificity is unknown. It was with a sample-barcoded 5' primer and a J-beta primer mix that a second PCR of roughly 7 to 12 cycles was run. TCRdb reanalysed the 5' RACE reads using MiXCR and keeps one entry per CDR3 protein. The sample includes about 640,000 distinct CDR3 sequences, 58% of them seen just once. Sequencing was carried out using blood. This receptor was obtained from a man aged 55 to 69 in good health.

Here the CDR3 DNA reads TGTGCCAGCAGTTTATTTGCGGGACAGGGTGACTACGAGCAGTACTTC. It encodes CASSLFAGQGDYEQYF. The chain couples TRBV28 to TRBJ2-7, with TRBD1 matching over 9 bases. V was clipped by 1 base and J by 3 bases; unmatched bases: 7. The CDR3 runs to 16 residues. Looked up from germline, CDR1 is MDHEN and CDR2 is SYDVKM.